The 27 T cell receptor beta chains presented below share a single source sample, sequenced in a study of cytomegalovirus exposure and HLA in healthy donors. Primers for the PCR totalled 60 Vbeta and 13 Jbeta. Assay used: immunoSEQ multiplex PCR; TCRdb lists only in-frame clones, some missing. The sample has 98,000 or so clones, approximately 76% seen once. The sample comprised PBMCs. Receptors originate from a man between 40 and 49 years old in good health and CMV-seronegative.

V usage is TRBV18 and J usage is TRBJ1-6; TRBD1 matches at 9 bases. Germline V CDR1 and CDR2: KGHSH, LQKENI. This CDR3 has 19 amino acids. V was clipped by 1 base and J by 6 bases; unmatched bases: 13. The CDR3 coding sequence is TGTGCCAGCTCACCACAAAACTCCCTCCCGGGACAGGGTAATTCACCCCTCCACTTT. Residues: CASSPQNSLPGQGNSPLHF. Full variable domain (rest looked up from reference TRBV18 and TRBJ1-6): NAGVMQNPRHLVRRRGQEARLRCSPMKGHSHVYWYRQLPEEGLKFMVYLQKENIIDESGMPKERFSAEFPKEGPSILRIQQVVRGDSAAYFCASSPQNSLPGQGNSPLHFGNGTRLTVT.

V and J are TRBV7-9 and TRBJ1-1; no firm D call. V was shortened by 6 bases and J by 0 bases, with 17 bases between the two germline ends. The V gene's germline CDR1 is SEHNR and CDR2 FQNEAQ (reference sequence). The CDR3 contains 16 residues. The CDR3 protein is CASSKTAGSLNTEAFF. The CDR3 DNA reads as TGTGCCAGCAGTAAAACGGCCGGGTCCTTGAACACTGAAGCTTTCTTT.

This clone was detected a few times. The chain recombines TRBV6-1 with TRBJ2-2, with D possibly matching TRBD2 (5 bases). The CDR3 contains 16 residues. CDR1 MNHNS and CDR2 SASEGT come from the germline V gene. Trimming removed 2 bases from V and 4 bases from J, with 14 bases in between. CDR3 nucleotides: TGTGCCAGCAGTGAAAAGAACGTAGGAGGCACCGGGGAGCTGTTTTTT. Protein sequence: CASSEKNVGGTGELFF.

This chain joins TRBV6-5 and TRBJ2-1; TRBD2 matches at 8 bases. J was trimmed by 9 bases and V by 7 bases; bases with no gene match: 8. The CDR3 covers 13 residues. In germline, CDR1 is MNHEY, CDR2 SVGAGI. The CDR3 here is CASTKRETAEQFF. CDR3 bases: TGTGCCAGCACGAAGCGGGAGACGGCTGAGCAGTTCTTC.

The chain couples TRBV7-2 to TRBJ2-5; a weak D match, TRBD2 (7 bases). V lost 4 bases and J 4 bases, leaving 19 bases between the germline ends. This CDR3 comprises 16 residues. In germline, CDR1 is SGHTA, CDR2 FQGNSA. The CDR3 is CASSSPWGGASETQYF. The CDR3 DNA follows: TGTGCCAGCAGCTCCCCATGGGGGGGGGCTTCAGAGACCCAGTACTTC.

The gene calls are TRBV4-1 and TRBJ2-7, with D hard to call. The V gene lost 1 base and the J gene lost 2 bases, with 15 bases spanning the gap. The CDR3 consists of 16 residues. CDR1 is MGHRA, CDR2 YSYEKL, per germline. The CDR3 spells CASSQVLERVPYEQYF. CDR3 sequence (DNA): TGCGCCAGCAGCCAAGTCTTAGAGCGTGTCCCCTACGAGCAGTACTTC.

The V and J genes are TRBV7-9 and TRBJ2-7, with 10 bases matching TRBD2. The CDR3 is made up of 15 amino acids. CDR1 and CDR2 (germline): SEHNR, FQNEAQ (reference sequence). The junction had 5 bases not matched to a gene; V was cut back by 1 base and J by 5 bases. The CDR3 DNA is TGTGCCAGCAGCTTAGAGCCTAGCGGGAGTCACGAGCAGTACTTC. This gives the protein CASSLEPSGSHEQYF. The variable domain in full, completed from reference TRBV7-9 and TRBJ2-7, reads DTGVSQNPRHKITKRGQNVTFRCDPISEHNRLYWYRQTLGQGPEFLTYFQNEAQLEKSRLLSDRFSAERPKGSFSTLEIQRTEQGDSAMYLCASSLEPSGSHEQYFGPGTRLTVT.

J is TRBJ2-4 and V is TRBV28, with 7 bases that match TRBD1. This CDR3 region has 12 residues. Unmatched junction bases numbered 3, after V lost 1 base and J lost 12 bases. In germline, CDR1 is MDHEN, CDR2 SYDVKM. In nucleotides, the CDR3 is TGTGCCAGCAGTTTATTAGGGGGCCCTCAGTACTTC. It yields the protein CASSLLGGPQYF.

CDR3 in amino acids: CASSLVFADNYGYTF. Here the CDR3 DNA reads TGTGCCAGCAGCTTAGTTTTCGCGGATAACTATGGCTACACCTTC. The V and J genes are TRBV7-2 and TRBJ1-2; D is ambiguous. The germline V gene encodes CDR1 SGHTA and CDR2 FQGNSA. V lost 1 base and J lost 1, with 10 bases in between. The CDR3 has 15 residues. The variable domain in full, completed from reference TRBV7-2 and TRBJ1-2, reads GAGVSQSPSNKVTEKGKDVELRCDPISGHTALYWYRQSLGQGLEFLIYFQGNSAPDKSGLPSDRFSAERTGGSVSTLTIQRTQQEDSAVYLCASSLVFADNYGYTFGSGTRLTVV.

The rearrangement joins TRBV21-1 to TRBJ2-7; the D call in the table, TRBD1, was not verified against the DNA. TRBV21-1 is a pseudogene locus. This CDR3 is built from 16 residues. CDR3 loop: CASSKAQGGQTYEQYF. CDR3 coding DNA: TGTGCCAGCAGCAAAGCGCAAGGGGGACAGACCTACGAGCAGTACTTC.

CDR3 region: CASSAAGGYEQYF. CDR3 sequence (DNA): TGTGCCAGCAGTGCGGCGGGAGGGTACGAGCAGTACTTC. The chain joins TRBV2 to TRBJ2-7; 9 bases match TRBD2. Trimming removed 4 bases from V and 4 bases from J; junction bases left unmatched: 2. Germline assignment: CDR1 SNHLY and CDR2 FYNNEI. The CDR3 has 13 residues.

Notes on this clone: Without the conserved terminal phenylalanine or tryptophan, this CDR3 likely stems from a read error. The rearrangement links TRBV7-9 to TRBJ2-7, with D unclear. Per germline, CDR1 SEHNR and CDR2 FQNEAQ (reference sequence). Trimming stripped 6 bases from V and 6 bases from J, with 15 bases between. The CDR3 sequence is 13 residues long. The CDR3, as DNA: TGTGCCAGCAGTCCCAGTCAGTGGGGCGAGCAGTACCTC. It codes for CASSPSQWGEQYL.

This clone was counted a few times. This chain connects TRBV7-9 to TRBJ1-2; D remains ambiguous. The germline V and J ends were trimmed by 3 bases and 6 bases, with 11 bases remaining between them. This CDR3 comprises 13 residues. CDR1 and CDR2 (germline): SEHNR, FQNEAQ (reference sequence). The CDR3 DNA sequence: TGTGCCAGCAGCTTCTCCGGTTCCAATGGCTACACCTTC. The encoded protein is CASSFSGSNGYTF.

The J gene is TRBJ1-6, the V gene TRBV5-1; TRBD1 might be the D (6 bases). Trimming stripped 1 base from V and 10 bases from J, with 12 bases between. This CDR3 has 14 residues. Germline CDR1 is SGHRS and CDR2 is YFSETQ. The CDR3 sequence is CASSLTGSESPLHF. Written as DNA, the CDR3 is TGCGCCAGCAGCTTGACAGGGTCAGAATCACCCCTCCACTTT.

This clone came up once. The chain joins TRBV28 to TRBJ2-3; 10 bases fit TRBD1. Germline CDR1 and CDR2: MDHEN and SYDVKM. V was pared by 6 bases and J by 4 bases, with 7 bases of the junction left unmatched. The CDR3 is 15 residues long. Here the CDR3 reads CASSAGTGVADTQYF. CDR3 in DNA: TGTGCCAGCAGCGCCGGGACAGGGGTAGCAGATACGCAGTATTTT.

This clone occurred once. The chain uses TRBV9 and TRBJ1-6, with D possibly being TRBD1 (5 bases). With 3 bases removed from V and 10 bases from J, the gap between germline ends came to 11 bases. The CDR3 loop spans 13 amino acids. Per germline, CDR1 SGDLS and CDR2 YYNGEE. The DNA for the CDR3 is TGTGCCAGCAGCGCGGGACTTAGGTCACCCCTCCACTTT. Translated, it gives CASSAGLRSPLHF.

This clone was detected only a few times. V usage is TRBV27 and J usage is TRBJ2-1; 12 positions agree with TRBD2. The length of the CDR3 is 16 residues. CDR1 and CDR2 (germline): MNHEY, SMNVEV (reference sequence). V lost 7 bases, J lost 8 bases, and 12 bases stayed unmatched. The CDR3 DNA sequence: TGTGCCAGCACCCGCCTTTCGACTAGCGGGAGCGATGAGCAGTTCTTC. Protein product: CASTRLSTSGSDEQFF.

The CDR3 region is CASSAFGLFTDTQYF. The CDR3 nucleotides read TGTGCCAGCAGTGCATTCGGACTATTCACAGATACGCAGTATTTT. J is TRBJ2-3 and V is TRBV6-1; tentatively, D is TRBD2 (6 bases). The CDR3 contains 15 residues. The germline CDR1 and CDR2 sequences are MNHNS and SASEGT. V lost 4 bases and J 2 bases, leaving 13 bases between the germline ends.

The rearrangement uses TRBV6-1 and TRBJ1-3; D unresolved. Trimming cost V 2 bases and J 4 bases, with 12 bases left between them. The CDR3 contains 15 residues. The germline V gene encodes CDR1 MNHNS and CDR2 SASEGT. CDR3 amino acids: CASSEFEGIGNTIYF. CDR3 sequence (DNA): TGTGCCAGCAGTGAATTTGAGGGAATCGGAAACACCATATATTTT.

The chain combines TRBV7-9 with TRBJ1-6; D possibly corresponds to TRBD1 (6 bases). Germline assignment: CDR1 SEHNR and CDR2 FQNEAQ (reference sequence). This CDR3 spans 15 amino acids. V lost 1 base to trimming and J lost 8 bases, with 12 bases between them. For the CDR3, the DNA is TGTGCCAGCAGCTTAGTACAGGGAACGCATTCACCCCTCCACTTT. Its translation: CASSLVQGTHSPLHF.

This clone was detected once. CDR3 nucleotide sequence: TGTGCCAGCTCACCCGGTGGCAGGTTTGAAGAGACCCAGTACTTC. The encoded protein is CASSPGGRFEETQYF. J is TRBJ2-5 and V is TRBV18; D not certain. With 3 bases removed from V and 3 bases from J, the gap between germline ends came to 14 bases. The CDR3 is 15 amino acids. Germline V lookup: CDR1 KGHSH, CDR2 LQKENI.

The V gene is TRBV18, the J gene TRBJ2-5; 10 bases match TRBD2. This CDR3 region has 15 residues. CDR1 is KGHSH and CDR2 is LQKENI in the germline V gene. V lost 5 bases and J lost 4; bases outside the gene matches: 7. The CDR3: CASSSSGGAGETQYF. The CDR3 DNA reads TGTGCCAGCTCATCAAGCGGGGGGGCAGGAGAGACCCAGTACTTC.

The chain is built from TRBV18 and TRBJ1-5; a weak D match, TRBD1 (5 bases). There are 15 residues in the CDR3. CDR1 KGHSH and CDR2 LQKENI come from the germline V gene. Trimming took off 3 bases at V and 6 bases at J, with 15 bases between the two ends. CDR3 bases: TGTGCCAGCTCACCTTCTCGGGGGGTCGGTCAGCCCCAGCATTTT. Amino acids: CASSPSRGVGQPQHF.

V usage is TRBV7-6 and J usage is TRBJ2-5, with 9 bases that match TRBD2. Unmatched junction bases numbered 3, after V lost 3 bases and J lost 1 base. The CDR3 has 15 amino acids. CDR1 is SGHVS and CDR2 is FNYEAQ in the germline V gene. For the CDR3, the DNA is TGTGCCAGCAGCTTGGCTAGCGGGGCCCAAGAGACCCAGTACTTC. This gives the protein CASSLASGAQETQYF.

This chain connects TRBV11-3 to TRBJ2-1, with TRBD1 matching over 9 bases. CDR3 length equals 15 residues. The junction had 9 bases not matched to a gene; V was cut back by 5 bases and J by 7 bases. The V gene's germline CDR1 is SGHNT and CDR2 YENEEA. As DNA, the CDR3 is TGTGCCAGCAGCGCCGGGACAGGGATGGGGAATGAGCAGTTCTTC. Its translation is CASSAGTGMGNEQFF.

V is TRBV19 and J is TRBJ2-1; D is perhaps TRBD1 (6 bases). Trimming shortened V by 0 bases and J by 7 bases, and 7 bases separated the two germline ends. Germline-derived CDR1 and CDR2 are LNHDA and SQIVND (reference sequence). The CDR3 has 13 residues. This CDR3 is CASSIDRGNEQFF. The CDR3 DNA reads as TGTGCCAGTAGTATAGATAGGGGGAATGAGCAGTTCTTC.

V and J are TRBV5-1 and TRBJ2-7; 8 nucleotides align to TRBD2. The CDR3 consists of 15 residues. Germline trimming cut 0 bases from V and 2 bases from J; bases unmatched to any gene: 4. The germline CDR1 and CDR2 sequences are SGHRS and YFSETQ. CDR3 nucleotide sequence: TGCGCCAGCAGCTTGGGAGCGGGGGATACCTACGAGCAGTACTTC. It translates to CASSLGAGDTYEQYF.